Detailed here is one T cell receptor (beta chain). Its antigen is still unknown. The source of the sample is a study of cytomegalovirus exposure and HLA in healthy donors. Whole-study context: Most donors, more than 80% of a few hundred genotyped, fell in the Caucasian-associated ancestry cluster. Whole-study findings and limits: It was reported that the classifier diagnosed cytomegalovirus status with high specificity and sensitivity in both the original and validation cohorts. V- and J-gene trimming in TCR beta was tied to a missense DCLRE1C variant by an analysis performed later. Most of the TCR beta V segments (in an earlier analysis) were productive either about 90% or about 30% of the time.

This PCR relied on a set of 60 Vbeta primers and 13 Jbeta primers. The assay was immunoSEQ multiplex PCR, and TCRdb's table has in-frame clones only and misses some. The sample contains about 94,000 clones, about 80% of which appear only once. This sequence originates from a human donor in good health. Input material: PBMCs.

CDR3 nucleotides: TGTGCCAGCAGCTTGGTAGCGGGACTCAGGATCAGCCAGTACTTC. The encoded protein is CASSLVAGLRISQYF. This chain uses TRBV5-6 with TRBJ2-7; 8 bases are shared with TRBD2. The V gene's germline CDR1 is SGHDT and CDR2 YYEEEE. The CDR3 length is 15 residues. After removal of 0 bases from V and 10 bases from J, the junction contained 12 bases not matched to a gene.